Following are 10 T cell receptor beta chains from one sample sequenced in a study of beta chain features in type 1 diabetes. Expressed TCRB transcripts were sequenced, since all the RNA that had been isolated was reverse transcribed. The data were produced by immunoSEQ multiplex PCR, yet TCRdb's version contains in-frame clones alone and is incomplete. The repertoire holds fewer than 350,000 clones, with around 20% as singletons. Sequencing was done on a sample of naive CD4+ T cells from blood. These TCRs come from a woman aged 18-29 years in good health.

V and J are TRBV28 and TRBJ2-5; TRBD1 is a possible D gene (6 bases). The CDR3 runs 14 residues. Germline CDR1 MDHEN, CDR2 SYDVKM. The ends were cut back, 4 bases at V and 1 base at J, with 10 bases in the middle. CDR3 DNA sequence: TGTGCCAGCAGTTCCGGACAGTTCCAAGAGACCCAGTACTTC. Protein: CASSSGQFQETQYF.

The table lists this clone with a few counts. The rearrangement links TRBV7-9 to TRBJ2-5, with 8 bases matching TRBD2. The J segment lost 5 bases and the V segment lost 5 bases, leaving 13 bases of the junction unmatched. This CDR3 is built from 16 residues. Germline V lookup: CDR1 SEHNR, CDR2 FQNEAQ (reference sequence). This CDR3 is CASSPARGATSETQYF. CDR3 coding DNA: TGTGCCAGCAGCCCCGCGCGGGGGGCCACGAGCGAGACCCAGTACTTC.

DNA of the CDR3: TGCGCCAGCAGCTGGGGACTAGCGAACTACAATGAGCAGTTCTTC. This gives the protein CASSWGLANYNEQFF. The V gene is TRBV5-1, the J gene TRBJ2-1, with 10 bases identical to TRBD2. Trimming cost V 3 bases and J 3 bases; bases outside gene matches: 3. There are 15 residues in the CDR3. Germline CDR1 is SGHRS and CDR2 is YFSETQ. The full variable domain, rest sourced from reference TRBV5-1 and TRBJ2-1, is KAGVTQTPRYLIKTRGQQVTLSCSPISGHRSVSWYQQTPGQGLQFLFEYFSETQRNKGNFPGRFSGRQFSNSRSEMNVSTLELGDSALYLCASSWGLANYNEQFFGPGTRLTVL.

V and J are TRBV6-6 and TRBJ2-6; maybe TRBD2 (5 bases). Deletions cut 2 bases from V and 3 bases from J, with 8 bases between. Germline loops: CDR1 MNHNY, CDR2 SVGAGI (reference sequence). The CDR3 sequence is 15 residues long. In DNA, the CDR3 is TGTGCCAGCAGTTACGAGGGTAGTGGGGCCAACGTCCTGACTTTC. This sequence encodes CASSYEGSGANVLTF.

The sample holds a few counts of this clone. CDR3 protein: CASSARDLRNTGELFF. The CDR3 DNA is TGTGCCAGCAGCGCGCGTGATCTAAGGAACACCGGGGAGCTGTTTTTT. The V gene is TRBV9, the J gene TRBJ2-2; D is uncertain. Germline loops: CDR1 SGDLS, CDR2 YYNGEE. Deletions cut 3 bases from V and 1 base from J, with 13 bases between. The CDR3 has 16 residues.

This clone was counted only a few times. Additional DNA sequences in this sample encode the identical CDR3. The chain combines TRBV7-2 with TRBJ2-7; the match to TRBD2 covers 9 bases. This CDR3 region has 13 residues. Trimming took 4 bases from V and 4 from J; bases not matched to a gene: 2. Germline CDR1 SGHTA, CDR2 FQGNSA. CDR3 DNA: TGTGCCAGCAGCTCCGGACTAGCGTACGAGCAGTACTTC. It translates to CASSSGLAYEQYF.

This chain connects TRBV6-6 to TRBJ2-7; D is possibly TRBD1 (6 bases). The V gene lost 5 bases and the J gene lost 2 bases, with 7 bases spanning the gap. The CDR3 covers 12 residues. Germline CDR1 reads MNHNY; CDR2 reads SVGAGI (reference sequence). CDR3 sequence: CASSTGTYEQYF. CDR3 coding DNA: TGTGCCAGCAGTACAGGGACCTACGAGCAGTACTTC.

This clone was recorded a few times. The CDR3 loop reads CAWSLLAGGPFEQFF. DNA for the CDR3: TGTGCCTGGAGTCTGTTGGCGGGAGGGCCGTTTGAGCAGTTCTTC. This chain joins TRBV30 and TRBJ2-1; 9 bases match TRBD2. This CDR3 region has 15 residues. Losses at the gene ends were 2 bases for V and 9 bases for J; bases not matched to a gene: 11. The germline gives CDR1 GTSNPN, CDR2 SVGIG (reference sequence). The full variable domain, in which reference TRBV30 and TRBJ2-1 provide the parts outside the CDR3, is SQTIHQWPATLVQPVGSPLSLECTVEGTSNPNLYWYRQAAGRGLQLLFYSVGIGQISSEVPQNLSASRPQDRQFILSSKKLLLSDSGFYLCAWSLLAGGPFEQFFGPGTRLTVL.

The V call is TRBV7-9, the J call TRBJ1-1, with 7 bases lining up with TRBD1. Germline CDR1 is SEHNR and CDR2 is FQNEAQ (reference sequence). The V segment lost 6 bases and the J segment 1 base; nucleotides outside the gene matches: 5. This CDR3 region has 14 residues. The CDR3, as DNA: TGTGCCAGCAGACCGACAGGGCCGAACACTGAAGCTTTCTTT. Its translation: CASRPTGPNTEAFF.

The chain is built from TRBV20-1 and TRBJ2-1; unclear D gene. Trimming stripped 1 base from V and 14 bases from J, with 12 bases between. Germline CDR1 and CDR2: DFQATT and SNEGSKA (reference sequence). This CDR3 has 11 amino acids. The CDR3 DNA follows: TGCAGTGCTAGAGCGCCGAAAGAGGAGTTCTTC. Its translation is CSARAPKEEFF.